This T cell receptor beta chain derives from a study of blood T cells in healthy people across ages. V shed 6 bases and J shed 4 bases, with 16 bases lying between them. Germline CDR1 MNHEY, CDR2 SVGAGI. The CDR3 extends over 15 amino acids. Using a J-beta primer mix together with a sample-barcoded 5' primer, a second PCR was run for roughly 6 to 11 cycles. One entry per CDR3 protein, called by TCRdb with MiXCR from the 5' RACE reads. This sample carries about 2 million distinct CDR3 sequences, around 50% of them seen once, and the ten largest clones take approximately 2%. The sequencing sample was made of blood. The V call is TRBV6-5, the J call TRBJ2-1; D is possibly TRBD1 or TRBD2 (5 bases each). This receptor was identified in a woman aged 40-49 years in good health. In DNA form, the CDR3 reads TGTGCCAGCAGCACCGCCGGGGCCCGGTACAATGAGCAGTTCTTC. The encoded protein is CASSTAGARYNEQFF.